One TCR beta chain is described in this entry. These data are taken from a study of shared T cell receptors in the human thymus. The ends lost 5 bases at V and 3 bases at J; junction bases unmatched: 5. This CDR3 comprises 14 residues. The germline V gene has CDR1 MNHEY and CDR2 SVGAGI. Generated by immunoSEQ multiplex PCR, the TCRdb table keeps only in-frame clones and is missing some. The sample lists about 610,000 clones; approximately 90% were seen once. The same data also went into a second study, on human thymus T cells. From that second work: Gene usage (both V and J) appeared biased in thymic and blood repertoires. Related research described strongly overlapping thymic repertoires in unrelated people.

The sequence came from a boy younger than two with a congenital heart defect. Sequenced: thymocytes. The V call is TRBV6-5, the J call TRBJ2-7; 9 bases agree with TRBD1. The CDR3 DNA is TGTGCCAGCAGTCCGACAGGGGGGATCTACGAGCAGTACTTC. Amino acids: CASSPTGGIYEQYF.